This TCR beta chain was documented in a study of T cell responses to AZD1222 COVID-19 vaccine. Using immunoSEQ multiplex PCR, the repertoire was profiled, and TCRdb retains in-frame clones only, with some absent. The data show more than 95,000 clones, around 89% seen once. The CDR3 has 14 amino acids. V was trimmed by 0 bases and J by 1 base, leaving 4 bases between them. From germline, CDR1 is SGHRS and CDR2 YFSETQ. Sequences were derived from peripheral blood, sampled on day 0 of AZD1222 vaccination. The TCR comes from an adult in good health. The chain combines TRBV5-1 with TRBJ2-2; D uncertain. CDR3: CASSLVGNTGELFF. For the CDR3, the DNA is TGCGCCAGCAGCTTGGTAGGGAACACCGGGGAGCTGTTTTTT.